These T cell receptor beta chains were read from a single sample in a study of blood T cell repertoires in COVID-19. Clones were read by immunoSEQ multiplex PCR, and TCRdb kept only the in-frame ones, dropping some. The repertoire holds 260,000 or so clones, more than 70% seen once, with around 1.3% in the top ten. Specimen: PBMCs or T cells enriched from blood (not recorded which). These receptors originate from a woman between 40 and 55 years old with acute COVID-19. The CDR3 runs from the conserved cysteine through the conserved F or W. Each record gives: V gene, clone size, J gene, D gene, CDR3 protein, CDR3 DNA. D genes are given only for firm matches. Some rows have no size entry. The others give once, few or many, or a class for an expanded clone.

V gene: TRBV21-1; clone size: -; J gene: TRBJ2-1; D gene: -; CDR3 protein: CASSNPGAANEQFF; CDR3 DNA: TGTGCCAGCAGCAACCCGGGAGCGGCCAATGAGCAGTTCTTC
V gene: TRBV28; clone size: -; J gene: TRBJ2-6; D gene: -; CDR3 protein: CASSLYGGRGANVLTF; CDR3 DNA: TGTGCCAGCAGTTTATACGGCGGAAGAGGGGCCAACGTCCTGACTTTC
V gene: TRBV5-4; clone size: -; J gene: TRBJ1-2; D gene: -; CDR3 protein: CASSPGQQANYGYTF; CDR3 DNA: TGTGCCAGCAGCCCCGGACAGCAAGCTAACTATGGCTACACCTTC
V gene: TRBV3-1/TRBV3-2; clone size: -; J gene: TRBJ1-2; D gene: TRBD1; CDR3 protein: CASSPTGRHGYTF; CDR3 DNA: TGTGCCAGCAGCCCGACAGGGAGGCATGGCTACACCTTC
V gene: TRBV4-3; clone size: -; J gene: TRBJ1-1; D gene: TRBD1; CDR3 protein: CASSSGQQGVTEAFF; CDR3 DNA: TGCGCCAGCAGCTCAGGACAGCAGGGGGTCACTGAAGCTTTCTTT
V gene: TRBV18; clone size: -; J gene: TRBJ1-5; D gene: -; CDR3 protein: CASSPGQGGGQPQHF; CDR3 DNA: TGTGCCAGCTCACCGGGTCAGGGAGGCGGTCAGCCCCAGCATTTT
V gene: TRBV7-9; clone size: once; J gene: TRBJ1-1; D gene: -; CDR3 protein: CASSLMEGGTEAFF; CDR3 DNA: TGTGCCAGCAGCTTAATGGAAGGGGGCACTGAAGCTTTCTTT
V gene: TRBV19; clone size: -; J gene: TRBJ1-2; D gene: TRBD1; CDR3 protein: CASRAGGQEGYGYTF; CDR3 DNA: TGTGCCAGTAGGGCCGGGGGACAGGAGGGCTATGGCTACACCTTC
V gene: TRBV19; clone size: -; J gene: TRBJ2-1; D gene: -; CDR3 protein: CASSISFVSSYNEQFF; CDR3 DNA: TGTGCCAGTAGTATATCGTTCGTGAGCTCCTACAATGAGCAGTTCTTC
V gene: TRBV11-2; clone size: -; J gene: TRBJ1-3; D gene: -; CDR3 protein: CASSLQPESSGNTIYF; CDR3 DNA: TGTGCCAGCAGCTTACAACCTGAGAGCTCTGGAAACACCATATATTTT
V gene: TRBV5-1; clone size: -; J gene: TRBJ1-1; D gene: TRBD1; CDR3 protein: CASSPPGGAGAFF; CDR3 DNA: TGCGCCAGCAGCCCCCCAGGGGGCGCGGGAGCTTTCTTT
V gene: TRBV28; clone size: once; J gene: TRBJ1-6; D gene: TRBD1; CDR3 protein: CASSSPGGKSPLHF; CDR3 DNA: TGTGCCAGCAGTTCCCCAGGGGGGAAGTCACCCCTCCACTTT
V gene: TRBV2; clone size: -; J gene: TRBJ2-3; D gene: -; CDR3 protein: CASPRSADTQYF; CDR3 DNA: TGTGCCAGCCCTAGATCCGCAGATACGCAGTATTTT
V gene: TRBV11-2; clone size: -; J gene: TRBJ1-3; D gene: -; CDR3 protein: CASSSSIASGNTIYF; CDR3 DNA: TGTGCCAGCAGCTCCTCTATCGCCTCTGGAAACACCATATATTTT
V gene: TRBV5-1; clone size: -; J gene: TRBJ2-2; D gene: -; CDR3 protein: CASSPGGTGFTGELFF; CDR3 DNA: TGCGCCAGCAGCCCGGGAGGGACAGGGTTTACCGGGGAGCTGTTTTTT
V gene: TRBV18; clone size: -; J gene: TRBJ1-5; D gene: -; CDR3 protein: CASSPGQGSNQPQHF; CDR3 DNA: TGTGCCAGCTCACCCGGGCAGGGGAGCAATCAGCCCCAGCATTTT
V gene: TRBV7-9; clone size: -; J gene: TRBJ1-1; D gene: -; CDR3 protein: CASNLRANTEAFF; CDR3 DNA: TGTGCCAGCAACTTGCGGGCGAACACTGAAGCTTTCTTT
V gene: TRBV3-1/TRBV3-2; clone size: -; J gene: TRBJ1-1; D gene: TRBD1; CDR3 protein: CASSPSDRGTDTEAFF; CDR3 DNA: TGTGCCAGCAGCCCTTCCGACAGGGGGACGGACACTGAAGCTTTCTTT